Here is one TCR beta chain with its context. Other nucleotide sequences from this sample produce the same CDR3. This record belongs to a study of blood T cell repertoires in COVID-19. For the study at large: The United States, Italy and Spain provided the acute and convalescent COVID-19 samples. PBMCs, B-cell-depleted T cells, or T cells provided the cDNA or gDNA that made up the material.

It was during active infection that Seattle patients were enrolled and then longitudinally followed. CDR1 and CDR2 (germline): LGHNA, YSLEER. The V gene end was trimmed by 1 base and the J gene end by 6 bases; junction bases not matched to a gene: 3. CDR3 length: 15 residues. Authors' data handling: How many nucleated cells were present was estimated from reference gene primer amplification. Libraries were prepared by immunoSEQ multiplex PCR; TCRdb keeps only in-frame clonotypes and omits some of them. V and J calls and clone size follow that table, whereas D and trimming were derived from the DNA. The sample carries about 250,000 clones, about 80% recorded once.

V is TRBV4-3 and J is TRBJ2-1; 10 bases fit TRBD2. The TCR sequence derives from a person aged 70 to 85 with COVID-19, enrolled during active disease. Sequencing was performed on peripheral blood. The CDR3 DNA follows: TGCGCCAGCAGCCAAGGGCTAGCGGGGGTCAATGAGCAGTTCTTC. Protein product: CASSQGLAGVNEQFF.